Shown below are 16 T cell receptor beta chains from a single sample sequenced in a study of shared clonotypes between healthy human individuals. Libraries were prepared by immunoSEQ multiplex PCR; TCRdb keeps only in-frame clonotypes and omits some of them. Of approximately 2,300,000 clones in the sample, 92% were seen once. Sequenced sample: naive CD4+ T cells from PBMCs. Specified subset: CD45RA+ positively selected. The receptors come from a man in his late teens or twenties in good health. Some clones in this sample may be carry-over from other donors' samples.

The chain employs TRBV6-6 and TRBJ1-2, with 7 bases aligning to TRBD1. Germline loops: CDR1 MNHNY, CDR2 SVGAGI (reference sequence). This CDR3 contains 15 residues. Trimming removed 10 bases from V and 5 bases from J; junction bases left unmatched: 16. DNA of the CDR3: TGTGCCATTACGGACAGGCGAACTTTTGGATATGGCTACACCTTC. It translates to CAITDRRTFGYGYTF.

V and J are TRBV28 and TRBJ2-7, with 10 bases identical to TRBD2. Germline-derived CDR1 and CDR2 are MDHEN and SYDVKM. With V trimmed by 3 bases and J by 4 bases, 3 bases remained unmatched. The length of the CDR3 is 14 residues. CDR3 coding DNA: TGTGCCAGCAGTTTTTGGACTAGCGGTTACGAGCAGTACTTC. It translates to CASSFWTSGYEQYF.

CDR3 residues: CASSPSQGTAQHF. DNA of the CDR3: TGCGCCAGCAGCCCATCACAGGGGACCGCCCAGCATTTT. The chain combines TRBV4-3 with TRBJ1-5; 7 bases fit TRBD1. CDR1 and CDR2 from the germline V gene are LGHNA and YSLEER. Trimming removed 4 bases from V and 11 bases from J; junction bases left unmatched: 8. CDR3 length: 13 residues.

The chain combines TRBV4-3 with TRBJ2-7; 9 bases are shared with TRBD2. The CDR3 is 14 residues long. CDR1 is LGHNA, CDR2 YSLEER, per germline. Unmatched junction bases numbered 6, after V lost 3 bases and J lost 6 bases. In DNA form, the CDR3 reads TGCGCCAGCAGCCACAGCGGGAGGAGGGGCGAGCAGTACTTC. It specifies CASSHSGRRGEQYF.

This clone has just one count. CDR3 region: CASSTTQGHEQYF. The CDR3 nucleotides are TGTGCCAGCAGTACTACACAGGGCCACGAGCAGTACTTC. This chain uses TRBV28 with TRBJ2-7, with TRBD1 as a possible D gene (6 bases). V lost 5 bases to trimming and J lost 5 bases, with 13 bases between them. This CDR3 has 13 amino acids. Germline V gene sequence: CDR1 MDHEN, CDR2 SYDVKM. Full variable domain (remainder filled in from reference TRBV28 and TRBJ2-7): DVKVTQSSRYLVKRTGEKVFLECVQDMDHENMFWYRQDPGLGLRLIYFSYDVKMKEKGDIPEGYSVSREKKERFSLILESASTNQTSMYLCASSTTQGHEQYFGPGTRLTVT.

DNA for the CDR3: TGTGCCAGTAGTCCGGGACAGCAAACCCCCTATGGCTACACCTTC. This codes for CASSPGQQTPYGYTF. The V gene is TRBV19, the J gene TRBJ1-2, with TRBD1 matching 7 bases. The CDR3 is made up of 15 amino acids. V lost 5 bases to trimming and J lost 4 bases; unmatched junction nucleotides: 10. Germline V gene data show CDR1 as LNHDA and CDR2 as SQIVND (reference sequence).

The chain employs TRBV30 and TRBJ2-1; 9 bases map to TRBD1. After removal of 2 bases from V and 8 bases from J, the junction contained 4 bases not matched to a gene. The germline gives CDR1 GTSNPN, CDR2 SVGIG (reference sequence). The CDR3 is 13 amino acids. The CDR3 region has the DNA TGTGCCTGGAGTCCCGACAGGGGGGATGAGCAGTTCTTC. It yields the protein CAWSPDRGDEQFF.

The chain couples TRBV7-3 to TRBJ2-7, with D unresolved. The germline V gene has CDR1 SGHTA and CDR2 FQGTGA. The V and J ends lost 5 bases and 4 bases respectively, with 18 bases between them. The CDR3 is 15 residues long. CDR3 loop: CASSPSYIVGYEQYF. CDR3 nucleotides: TGTGCCAGCAGCCCATCATATATTGTAGGATACGAGCAGTACTTC.

CDR3 DNA: TGTGCCAGCAGCTCGACCGCTAGGGCCGAGCAGTACTTC. Its translation: CASSSTARAEQYF. V gene TRBV5-5 combines with J gene TRBJ2-7, with no clear D. The V gene's germline CDR1 is SGHKS and CDR2 YYEKEE (reference sequence). The length of the CDR3 is 13 residues. V lost 3 bases to trimming and J lost 6 bases, with 13 bases between them. The variable domain in full, with the rest retrieved from reference TRBV5-5 and TRBJ2-7, is DAGVTQSPTHLIKTRGQQVTLRCSPISGHKSVSWYQQVLGQGPQFIFQYYEKEERGRGNFPDRFSARQFPNYSSELNVNALLLGDSALYLCASSSTARAEQYFGPGTRLTVT.

The CDR3 nucleotides read TGCGCCAGCAGCCCGAGGGGGGTGTCCTACAATGAGCAGTTCTTC. Its translation is CASSPRGVSYNEQFF. The chain is built from TRBV5-1 and TRBJ2-1; perhaps D is TRBD1 or TRBD2 (6 bases each). Trimming left V 4 bases short and J 1 base short, with 12 bases between. CDR3 size: 15 residues. CDR1 and CDR2 from the germline V gene are SGHRS and YFSETQ.

The J gene is TRBJ2-3, the V gene TRBV7-2; a weak D match, TRBD2 (5 bases). V lost 5 bases, J lost 1 base, and 13 bases lay in between. CDR1 and CDR2 from the germline V gene are SGHTA and FQGNSA. The CDR3 covers 15 residues. CDR3 in amino acids: CASSLFGGRTDTQYF. The CDR3 DNA follows: TGTGCCAGCAGCCTCTTTGGAGGCCGCACAGATACGCAGTATTTT.

This chain connects TRBV7-9 to TRBJ1-3, with 8 nucleotides matching TRBD1. Germline lookup yields CDR1 SEHNR and CDR2 FQNEAQ (reference sequence). The J segment lost 4 bases and the V segment lost 4 bases, leaving 6 bases of the junction unmatched. The CDR3 length is 15 residues. The CDR3 DNA sequence: TGTGCCAGCAGCTCGACAGGGGTAGCAGGAAACACCATATATTTT. Protein sequence: CASSSTGVAGNTIYF.

The CDR3 loop reads CASSQEYRQGGGTEAFF. The CDR3 DNA reads as TGCGCCAGCAGCCAAGAATATCGACAGGGGGGCGGCACTGAAGCTTTCTTT. V and J are TRBV4-3 and TRBJ1-1; 9 bases are shared with TRBD1. V shed 0 bases and J 4 bases; nucleotides not matched to a gene: 9. Germline loops: CDR1 LGHNA, CDR2 YSLEER. This CDR3 spans 17 amino acids.

The V and J genes are TRBV30 and TRBJ2-7, with 9 nucleotides matching TRBD2. Germline CDR1 and CDR2: GTSNPN and SVGIG (reference sequence). CDR3 length: 12 amino acids. The V segment lost 7 bases and the J segment 2 bases; nucleotides outside the gene matches: 3. The CDR3 DNA is TGTGCCTCCGCGGGGGGGACCTACGAGCAGTACTTC. Residues: CASAGGTYEQYF.

This chain links TRBV18 with TRBJ1-4, with D hard to call. Per the germline V gene, CDR1 is KGHSH and CDR2 is LQKENI. V lost 5 bases to trimming and J lost 5 bases, with 12 bases between them. The CDR3 consists of 14 residues. CDR3 residues: CASSSTATNEKLFF. The CDR3 DNA reads as TGTGCCAGCTCATCGACGGCCACAAATGAAAAACTGTTTTTT.

This rearrangement joins TRBV7-9 to TRBJ2-1; 8 bases are a match to TRBD2. Germline V gene lookup returns CDR1 SEHNR and CDR2 FQNEAQ (reference sequence). V was pared by 6 bases and J by 1 base, with 11 bases of the junction left unmatched. The CDR3 has 17 amino acids. In DNA, the CDR3 is TGTGCCAGCAGTCGACTAATACTAGCGGAGTCCTACAATGAGCAGTTCTTC. It translates to CASSRLILAESYNEQFF.